The 21 T cell receptor beta chains presented below share a single source sample, sequenced in a study of blood T cell repertoires in COVID-19. The data were produced by immunoSEQ multiplex PCR, yet TCRdb's version contains in-frame clones alone and is incomplete. Of tens of thousands of clones listed, around 87% were seen once; the top ten hold 7.4%. Source material: peripheral blood. These receptors came from a human donor with acute or convalescent COVID-19. The donor label of this sample is uncertain.

The V and J genes are TRBV3-1 (or the pseudogene TRBV3-2) and TRBJ2-1; D is unresolved. The V end lost 1 base, the J end lost 8 bases, and 6 bases lay between the germline ends. The germline gives CDR1 LGHDT, CDR2 YNNKEL (reference sequence). The CDR3 covers 12 residues. The CDR3 loop is CASSQGAYEQFF. CDR3 DNA sequence: TGTGCCAGCAGCCAAGGGGCGTATGAGCAGTTCTTC.

The chain recombines TRBV2 with TRBJ2-1; TRBD2 aligns across 9 bases. The J segment lost 4 bases and the V segment lost 7 bases, leaving 5 bases of the junction unmatched. The germline V gene encodes CDR1 SNHLY and CDR2 FYNNEI. This CDR3 comprises 14 residues. The CDR3 protein is CASMQRGDYNEQFF. The CDR3 DNA follows: TGTGCCAGCATGCAGCGGGGGGATTACAATGAGCAGTTCTTC.

This chain uses TRBV11-3 with TRBJ1-6, with TRBD1 identical over 9 bases. The CDR3 runs to 14 residues. Germline CDR1 and CDR2: SGHNT and YENEEA. The junction had 4 bases not matched to a gene; V was cut back by 3 bases and J by 10 bases. CDR3 amino acids: CASSLTGGGSPLHF. The CDR3 DNA is TGTGCCAGCAGCTTGACAGGGGGAGGGTCACCCCTCCACTTT.

The J gene is TRBJ2-6, the V gene TRBV3-1 (or the pseudogene TRBV3-2), with a weak D call TRBD1 (6 bases). Germline assignment: CDR1 LGHDT and CDR2 YNNKEL (reference sequence). This CDR3 region has 17 residues. V lost 4 bases, J lost 0 bases, and 13 bases lay in between. CDR3 sequence: CASSRDRSYSGANVLTF. CDR3 nucleotides: TGTGCCAGCAGCCGAGACAGGTCCTACTCTGGGGCCAACGTCCTGACTTTC.

The chain carries TRBV7-2 and TRBJ1-4; 9 bases align to TRBD1. J gave up 5 bases and V 1 base, and 8 bases lay outside the gene matches. Germline V gene data show CDR1 as SGHTA and CDR2 as FQGNSA. This CDR3 has 17 residues. Here the CDR3 DNA reads TGTGCCAGCAGCTTAGTGTCCCAAGGACAGGGGAATGAAAAACTGTTTTTT. Encoded protein: CASSLVSQGQGNEKLFF.

The chain combines TRBV3-1 (or the pseudogene TRBV3-2) with TRBJ1-4; 9 nucleotides agree with TRBD1. V gave up 1 base and J gave up 12 bases; unmatched junction bases: 0. This CDR3 comprises 12 residues. CDR1 is LGHDT, CDR2 YNNKEL, per germline (reference sequence). The CDR3 DNA sequence: TGTGCCAGCAGCCAAGGACAGGGGGAACTGTTTTTT. Translation: CASSQGQGELFF.

This clone has a single count. The genes are TRBV5-5 and TRBJ2-3; 11 bases line up with TRBD2. Germline V gene data show CDR1 as SGHKS and CDR2 as YYEKEE (reference sequence). The CDR3 sequence is 16 residues long. The ends lost 1 base at V and 4 bases at J; junction bases unmatched: 5. The CDR3 protein is CASSLRPSGGSDTQYF. The CDR3 DNA reads as TGTGCCAGCAGCTTGAGGCCTAGCGGGGGGTCAGATACGCAGTATTTT.

As for this clone: The sample carries other DNA sequences with the same CDR3. The chain employs TRBV5-1 and TRBJ2-7; maybe TRBD1 (5 bases). Germline CDR1 is SGHRS and CDR2 is YFSETQ. The V end lost 3 bases, the J end lost 6 bases, and 10 bases lay between the germline ends. The CDR3 sequence is 12 residues long. CDR3 sequence reads: CASSSTGLEQYF. CDR3 in DNA: TGCGCCAGCAGCTCAACAGGTCTCGAGCAGTACTTC. Full variable domain (outside the CDR3, taken from reference TRBV5-1 and TRBJ2-7): KAGVTQTPRYLIKTRGQQVTLSCSPISGHRSVSWYQQTPGQGLQFLFEYFSETQRNKGNFPGRFSGRQFSNSRSEMNVSTLELGDSALYLCASSSTGLEQYFGPGTRLTVT.

The chain has TRBV24-1 and TRBJ1-4; TRBD1 matches 8 bases. The germline gives CDR1 KGHDR, CDR2 SFDVKD. The CDR3 is 15 residues long. Trimming at V came to 9 bases and at J to 7 bases, leaving 12 bases not matched to a gene. CDR3 loop: CATYRGWGSGEKLFF. The CDR3 DNA reads as TGTGCCACCTACAGGGGGTGGGGCAGTGGTGAAAAACTGTTTTTT.

This chain connects TRBV5-1 to TRBJ1-4; 8 nucleotides agree with TRBD1. The germline CDR1 and CDR2 sequences are SGHRS and YFSETQ. CDR3 length: 17 residues. J gave up 5 bases and V 0 bases, and 9 bases lay outside the gene matches. CDR3 nucleotide sequence: TGCGCCAGCAGCTTGGCCCCCGGACAGGGAGAGAATGAAAAACTGTTTTTT. It specifies CASSLAPGQGENEKLFF.

The chain recombines TRBV6-2 or TRBV6-3 with TRBJ2-2; the match to TRBD1 covers 8 bases. The CDR3 sequence is 15 residues long. The V gene's germline CDR1 is MNHEY and CDR2 SVGEGT. Trimming removed 4 bases from V and 1 base from J; junction bases left unmatched: 2. This CDR3 reads CASSSTGGNTGELFF. The CDR3 nucleotides read TGTGCCAGCAGTTCTACAGGGGGGAACACCGGGGAGCTGTTTTTT.

This clone was detected once. The J gene is TRBJ1-5, the V gene TRBV12-3 or TRBV12-4; no clear D gene. CDR3 length: 12 residues. The V end was cut by 4 bases, the J end by 2 bases, with 3 bases between. CDR3 residues: CASSSGNQPQHF. The CDR3 DNA reads as TGTGCCAGCAGTTCCGGCAATCAGCCCCAGCATTTT.

The rearrangement joins TRBV7-2 to TRBJ1-2; D uncertain. The CDR3 is 16 residues long. Trimming shortened V by 1 base and J by 8 bases, and 20 bases separated the two germline ends. Germline V gene sequence: CDR1 SGHTA, CDR2 FQGNSA. CDR3: CASSLGPPTAGGGYTF. As DNA, the CDR3 is TGTGCCAGCAGCTTAGGTCCCCCGACGGCGGGCGGGGGCTACACCTTC.

V usage is TRBV5-4 and J usage is TRBJ2-2; TRBD1 might be the D (6 bases). Germline CDR1 SGHNT, CDR2 YYREEE (reference sequence). V shed 0 bases and J shed 2 bases, with 8 bases lying between them. The length of the CDR3 is 15 residues. The CDR3 here is CASSLGGRNTGELFF. CDR3 in DNA: TGTGCCAGCAGCTTGGGGGGGCGCAACACCGGGGAGCTGTTTTTT.

This clone appeared a single time. The V call is TRBV30, the J call TRBJ1-1, with 8 bases lining up with TRBD1. CDR3 length: 15 residues. Germline CDR1 and CDR2: GTSNPN and SVGIG (reference sequence). V was pared by 8 bases and J by 3 bases, with 14 bases of the junction left unmatched. CDR3 protein: CALRDRRRGDTEAFF. As DNA, the CDR3 is TGTGCCCTACGGGACAGGCGGAGGGGGGACACTGAAGCTTTCTTT.

The V call is TRBV7-9, the J call TRBJ1-4; 8 positions agree with TRBD1. Germline lookup yields CDR1 SEHNR and CDR2 FQNEAQ (reference sequence). The J segment lost 14 bases and the V segment lost 5 bases, leaving 7 bases of the junction unmatched. The CDR3 contains 12 residues. CDR3 coding DNA: TGTGCCAGCAGCCCGGACAGGGTTTTTCTGTTTTTT. It encodes CASSPDRVFLFF.

This clone has only a few counts. The chain links TRBV28 to TRBJ1-5; 10 bases are shared with TRBD1. Germline loops: CDR1 MDHEN, CDR2 SYDVKM. The CDR3 spans 17 residues. The trim removed 6 bases at V and 2 bases at J, leaving 10 bases unmatched. CDR3 residues: CASSRESGTGGNQPQHF. The CDR3 coding sequence is TGTGCCAGCAGCCGCGAATCTGGGACAGGGGGCAATCAGCCCCAGCATTTT.

The V call is TRBV19, the J call TRBJ2-7; TRBD2 might be the D (5 bases). Germline V gene data show CDR1 as LNHDA and CDR2 as SQIVND (reference sequence). This CDR3 has 12 residues. The V end was cut by 7 bases, the J end by 7 bases, with 14 bases between. The CDR3 coding sequence is TGTGCCAGTATGGTTCGAGGGCGAGAGCAGTACTTC. Protein: CASMVRGREQYF. Filled out from reference TRBV19 and TRBJ2-7, the complete variable domain reads DGGITQSPKYLFRKEGQNVTLSCEQNLNHDAMYWYRQDPGQGLRLIYYSQIVNDFQKGDIAEGYSVSREKKESFPLTVTSAQKNPTAFYLCASMVRGREQYFGPGTRLTVT.

This chain uses TRBV9 with TRBJ1-5; 7 bases are shared with TRBD1. Germline V gene lookup returns CDR1 SGDLS and CDR2 YYNGEE. The V and J ends lost 3 bases and 1 base, in that order; junction bases with no gene match: 4. This CDR3 has 15 residues. CDR3 loop: CASSEDRESNQPQHF. The CDR3 bases are TGTGCCAGCAGCGAAGACAGGGAGAGCAATCAGCCCCAGCATTTT.

The chain recombines TRBV2 with TRBJ1-4; the D is unclear. Trimming cost V 6 bases and J 8 bases, with 16 bases left between them. Per germline, CDR1 SNHLY and CDR2 FYNNEI. The CDR3 extends over 14 amino acids. The CDR3 DNA reads TGTGCCAGCAGGATTAACATCTGGGCGGAAAAACTGTTTTTT. Protein sequence: CASRINIWAEKLFF. The full variable domain, its missing parts supplied by reference TRBV2 and TRBJ1-4, is EPEVTQTPSHQVTQMGQEVILRCVPISNHLYFYWYRQILGQKVEFLVSFYNNEISEKSEIFDDQFSVERPDGSNFTLKIRSTKLEDSAMYFCASRINIWAEKLFFGSGTQLSVL.

The chain has TRBV2 and TRBJ2-5; 7 positions agree with TRBD1. Germline V gives CDR1 SNHLY, CDR2 FYNNEI. The CDR3 sequence is 14 residues long. J was trimmed by 1 base and V by 8 bases; bases with no gene match: 7. This CDR3 reads CASVTGVSQETQYF. As DNA, the CDR3 is TGTGCCAGCGTTACAGGGGTTTCCCAAGAGACCCAGTACTTC.